The next 26 T cell receptor beta chains were all read from a single sample in a study of T cells after yellow fever vaccination. From the 5' RACE reads, TCRdb called clonotypes with MiXCR, one entry per CDR3 protein. The sample shows approximately 13,000 distinct CDR3 sequences, approximately 4.9% of them seen only once. Sequencing used PBMCs, either bulk or a sorted T-cell subset (CD4+, CD8+, memory, or dextramer-sorted; not recorded which), obtained 45 days after the yellow fever booster vaccination. All receptors derive from a man aged 25-40 years who received the YFV17D yellow fever vaccine.

This clonotype was picked up many times. The chain uses TRBV18 and TRBJ2-7; D gene unclear. Trimming shortened V by 1 base and J by 3 bases, and 16 bases separated the two germline ends. Germline values: CDR1 KGHSH, CDR2 LQKENI. This CDR3 region has 16 residues. CDR3 protein: CASSPLGIGSSYEQYF. CDR3 nucleotides: TGTGCCAGCTCACCACTGGGGATCGGATCGAGCTACGAGCAGTACTTC.

This clonotype was recorded at least ten times. The chain carries TRBV11-2 and TRBJ2-7, with D hard to call. The CDR3 contains 14 residues. CDR1 is SGHAT, CDR2 FQNNGV, per germline. Trimming took off 2 bases at V and 3 bases at J, with 11 bases between the two ends. CDR3 region: CASSLSGGNYEQYF. Here the CDR3 DNA reads TGTGCCAGCAGCTTATCGGGCGGAAACTACGAGCAGTACTTC. Filled out from reference TRBV11-2 and TRBJ2-7, the complete variable domain reads EAGVAQSPRYKIIEKRQSVAFWCNPISGHATLYWYQQILGQGPKLLIQFQNNGVVDDSQLPKDRFSAERLKGVDSTLKIQPAKLEDSAVYLCASSLSGGNYEQYFGPGTRLTVT.

This clonotype was seen many times. V is TRBV6-5 and J is TRBJ2-7; D tentatively fits TRBD1 or TRBD2 (6 bases each). Germline V lookup: CDR1 MNHEY, CDR2 SVGAGI. The V end lost 6 bases, the J end lost 4 bases, and 16 bases lay between the germline ends. The length of the CDR3 is 14 residues. The CDR3 is CASSRLRGQYEQYF. The CDR3 bases are TGTGCCAGCAGCCGGTTACGGGGGCAATACGAGCAGTACTTC.

The sample holds many counts of this clonotype. The J gene is TRBJ2-7, the V gene TRBV20-1; D gene uncertain. V shed 7 bases and J shed 0 bases, with 13 bases lying between them. Germline V lookup: CDR1 DFQATT, CDR2 SNEGSKA (reference sequence). The CDR3 totals 13 residues. CDR3 residues: CSGRPSFSYEQYF. Written as DNA, the CDR3 is TGCAGTGGACGACCGTCCTTCTCCTACGAGCAGTACTTC.

This clonotype was recorded many times. The V and J genes are TRBV7-6 and TRBJ2-7; D perhaps matches TRBD1 (6 bases). The germline gives CDR1 SGHVS, CDR2 FNYEAQ. Trimming cost V 5 bases and J 3 bases, with 14 bases left between them. The CDR3 is made up of 14 amino acids. CDR3 loop: CASSPQGKGYEQYF. The CDR3, as DNA: TGTGCCAGCAGCCCCCAGGGGAAGGGCTACGAGCAGTACTTC.

A word on this clonotype: This could be a read error, since a much larger clone is one nucleotide away. The chain has TRBV11-2 and TRBJ2-1; D is perhaps TRBD1 (5 bases). The V end was cut by 1 base, the J end by 8 bases, with 12 bases between. The germline gives CDR1 SGHAT, CDR2 FQNNGV. The CDR3 contains 14 residues. In nucleotides, the CDR3 is TGTGCCAGCAGCTTAGCCCCAGGGTTCGATGAGCAGTTCTTC. The encoded protein is CASSLAPGFDEQFF.

This clonotype was seen at least ten times. V usage is TRBV7-9 and J usage is TRBJ1-4, with 7 bases matching TRBD1. J lost 10 bases, V lost 4 bases, and 9 bases had no gene match. The CDR3 spans 14 residues. Germline CDR1 reads SEHNR; CDR2 reads FQNEAQ (reference sequence). As DNA, the CDR3 is TGTGCCAGCAGCTCACAGGGGTGGGGGCCAAAACTGTTTTTT. Protein product: CASSSQGWGPKLFF.

This clonotype has ten or more counts. The chain couples TRBV20-1 to TRBJ2-4; a possible D gene is TRBD2 (6 bases). Germline CDR1 and CDR2: DFQATT and SNEGSKA (reference sequence). The V gene lost 2 bases and the J gene lost 6 bases, with 14 bases spanning the gap. There are 14 residues in the CDR3. The CDR3 nucleotides read TGCAGTGCTAGAATAGCCCGGGGAGGAAACATTCAGTACTTC. Translating gives CSARIARGGNIQYF.

This clonotype was recorded many times. The rearrangement links TRBV7-2 to TRBJ2-1; D ambiguous. The germline V gene has CDR1 SGHTA and CDR2 FQGNSA. The CDR3 is made up of 12 amino acids. V lost 4 bases to trimming and J lost 8 bases, with 9 bases between them. Here the CDR3 DNA reads TGTGCCAGCAGCTCCCCTAGTCATGAGCAGTTCTTC. Its translation: CASSSPSHEQFF.

In this sample, this clonotype turned up many times. The V and J genes are TRBV15 and TRBJ2-7; 7 bases line up with TRBD2. Germline lookup yields CDR1 LNHNV and CDR2 YYDKDF (reference sequence). V shed 0 bases and J 4 bases; nucleotides not matched to a gene: 12. CDR3 length equals 17 residues. The CDR3, as DNA: TGTGCCACCAGCAGAGATCCCCCGGGACTAAACTCTTACGAGCAGTACTTC. It translates to CATSRDPPGLNSYEQYF.

This clonotype came up many times. The V call is TRBV7-2, the J call TRBJ2-1; 9 bases map to TRBD2. CDR1 is SGHTA, CDR2 FQGNSA, per germline. V shed 3 bases and J 4 bases; nucleotides not matched to a gene: 4. The CDR3 sequence is 15 residues long. The CDR3 reads CASSLSAGGYNEQFF. Here the CDR3 DNA reads TGTGCCAGCAGCTTGTCTGCGGGAGGGTACAATGAGCAGTTCTTC.

This clonotype appeared many times. This chain connects TRBV5-1 to TRBJ2-1; TRBD2 aligns across 9 bases. J gave up 2 bases and V 0 bases, and 6 bases lay outside the gene matches. Germline V gene sequence: CDR1 SGHRS, CDR2 YFSETQ. This CDR3 has 17 amino acids. CDR3 DNA sequence: TGCGCCAGCAGCTTGGAGGCTAGCGGGATTACCTACAATGAGCAGTTCTTC. This translates into CASSLEASGITYNEQFF.

In its sample, this clonotype was seen many times. V gene TRBV7-2 combines with J gene TRBJ2-7, with D possibly being TRBD2 (6 bases). V was clipped by 5 bases and J by 5 bases, with 13 bases between them. CDR1 SGHTA and CDR2 FQGNSA come from the germline V gene. The CDR3 sequence is 13 residues long. CDR3 coding DNA: TGTGCCAGCAGCGGCGGGGTGATGAACGAGCAGTACTTC. It specifies CASSGGVMNEQYF.

This clonotype was counted ten times or more. This chain links TRBV20-1 with TRBJ2-2; D is unclear. V was clipped by 0 bases and J by 8 bases, with 10 bases between them. CDR1 and CDR2 (germline): DFQATT, SNEGSKA (reference sequence). The CDR3 is made up of 13 amino acids. CDR3 sequence: CSARDLTRGELFF. The CDR3 bases are TGCAGTGCTAGAGATCTTACGAGAGGGGAGCTGTTTTTT.

This clonotype appeared many times. This chain uses TRBV12-3 or TRBV12-4 with TRBJ2-3; a possible D gene is TRBD2 (5 bases). Between the trimmed V and J ends, which lost 1 base and 0 bases, there was a span of 5 bases. This CDR3 has 14 amino acids. The CDR3 is CASSLGGSTDTQYF. The CDR3 DNA sequence: TGTGCCAGCAGTTTAGGCGGGAGCACAGATACGCAGTATTTT.

Many counts were recorded for this clonotype. V gene TRBV6-1 combines with J gene TRBJ2-1; the D gene could be TRBD1 or TRBD2 (6 bases each). V was pared by 6 bases and J by 9 bases, with 18 bases between. Looked up from germline, CDR1 is MNHNS and CDR2 is SASEGT. The CDR3 contains 14 residues. CDR3 bases: TGTGCCAGCAGCCCCCGGGGGCTAGGCGTTGAGCAGTTCTTC. Its protein is CASSPRGLGVEQFF.

There are many counts of this clonotype. V and J are TRBV6-5 and TRBJ2-3; 14 bases line up with TRBD2. Losses at the gene ends were 1 base for V and 1 base for J; bases not matched to a gene: 16. This CDR3 is built from 22 residues. CDR1 is MNHEY, CDR2 SVGAGI, per germline. DNA of the CDR3: TGTGCCAGCAGTTACTACTCGGGACTAGCGGGAGAAAATACGCGCGGCACAGATACGCAGTATTTT. It codes for CASSYYSGLAGENTRGTDTQYF.

This clonotype was picked up many times. This chain connects TRBV24-1 to TRBJ2-1, with D uncertain. Germline V lookup: CDR1 KGHDR, CDR2 SFDVKD. The CDR3 extends over 19 amino acids. The V gene lost 4 bases and the J gene lost 0 bases, with 21 bases spanning the gap. The CDR3 sequence: CATSDPQSPRASSYNEQFF. Here the CDR3 DNA reads TGTGCCACCAGTGACCCACAGAGCCCCCGGGCCAGCTCCTACAATGAGCAGTTCTTC.

The table lists this clonotype with a few counts. The junction differs from germline at one of its ends, possibly a read error. This rearrangement joins TRBV12-3 or TRBV12-4 to TRBJ2-1; 14 bases are shared with TRBD2. There are 18 residues in the CDR3. The CDR3 loop is CACSWGTSGRWTRHEQFF. The DNA for the CDR3 is TGTGCCTGCAGTTGGGGGACTAGCGGGAGATGGACTCGGCATGAGCAGTTCTTC.

Many counts were recorded for this clonotype. The chain links TRBV19 to TRBJ1-1; tentative D call: TRBD1 (6 bases). From germline, CDR1 is LNHDA and CDR2 SQIVND (reference sequence). The CDR3 sequence is 15 residues long. The V and J ends lost 0 bases and 1 base respectively, with 9 bases between them. The CDR3: CASSIEGGPNTEAFF. CDR3 in DNA: TGTGCCAGTAGTATAGAGGGGGGCCCGAACACTGAAGCTTTCTTT.

In this sample, this clonotype turned up many times. The chain combines TRBV9 with TRBJ2-2; 7 nucleotides align to TRBD2. This CDR3 has 15 residues. The germline gives CDR1 SGDLS, CDR2 YYNGEE. Unmatched junction bases numbered 7, after V lost 2 bases and J lost 6 bases. The CDR3 nucleotides are TGTGCCAGCAGCGTCAGGGCGGGAGCGGCCGGGGAGCTGTTTTTT. It is translated as CASSVRAGAAGELFF. The full variable domain, with the rest looked up from reference TRBV9 and TRBJ2-2, is DSGVTQTPKHLITATGQRVTLRCSPRSGDLSVYWYQQSLDQGLQFLIQYYNGEERAKGNILERFSAQQFPDLHSELNLSSLELGDSALYFCASSVRAGAAGELFFGEGSRLTVL.

About this clonotype itself: A much larger clone lies a single base off, so this may be a read error. The chain has TRBV30 and TRBJ2-1, with 11 positions matching TRBD2. The J call may be faulty, since TRBJ2-7 better matches the DNA end. This CDR3 has 15 residues. From germline, CDR1 is GTSNPN and CDR2 SVGIG (reference sequence). The CDR3 is CAWSAGLAVKNEQYF. The CDR3 DNA is TGTGCCTGGAGCGCGGGACTAGCGGTGAAGAATGAGCAGTACTTC.

This clonotype has ten or more counts. The rearrangement links TRBV12-3 or TRBV12-4 to TRBJ2-7; D might be TRBD2 (6 bases). The CDR3 has 15 amino acids. The V and J ends lost 2 bases and 3 bases respectively, with 14 bases between them. Written as DNA, the CDR3 is TGTGCCAGCAGTTTATGGGGCGGGGAACTCTACGAGCAGTACTTC. It specifies CASSLWGGELYEQYF.

This clonotype appeared many times. The V call is TRBV29-1, the J call TRBJ2-3, with D maybe TRBD2 (6 bases). Germline lookup yields CDR1 SQVTM and CDR2 ANQGSEA. There are 15 residues in the CDR3. Trimming cost V 8 bases and J 1 base, with 19 bases left between them. The DNA for the CDR3 is TGCAGCCACTCTATTTCGGGAGTAGGCACAGATACGCAGTATTTT. Amino acids: CSHSISGVGTDTQYF.

This clonotype was counted ten times or more. The chain links TRBV4-3 to TRBJ1-1; D gene unclear. Trimming shortened V by 6 bases and J by 0 bases, and 17 bases separated the two germline ends. Per the germline V gene, CDR1 is LGHNA and CDR2 is YSLEER. The CDR3 contains 16 residues. CDR3 amino acids: CASRSTTPGLNTEAFF. For the CDR3, the DNA is TGCGCCAGCAGATCCACAACTCCGGGCCTGAACACTGAAGCTTTCTTT.

In this sample, this clonotype turned up many times. This chain links TRBV7-9 with TRBJ2-3, with TRBD2 identical over 9 bases. This CDR3 spans 17 amino acids. V lost 4 bases to trimming and J lost 6 bases; unmatched junction nucleotides: 14. CDR1 SEHNR and CDR2 FQNEAQ come from the germline V gene (reference sequence). DNA for the CDR3: TGTGCCAGCAGCTCCTCTTGGACTAGCGAGATGGGGGATACGCAGTATTTT. Its translation is CASSSSWTSEMGDTQYF.